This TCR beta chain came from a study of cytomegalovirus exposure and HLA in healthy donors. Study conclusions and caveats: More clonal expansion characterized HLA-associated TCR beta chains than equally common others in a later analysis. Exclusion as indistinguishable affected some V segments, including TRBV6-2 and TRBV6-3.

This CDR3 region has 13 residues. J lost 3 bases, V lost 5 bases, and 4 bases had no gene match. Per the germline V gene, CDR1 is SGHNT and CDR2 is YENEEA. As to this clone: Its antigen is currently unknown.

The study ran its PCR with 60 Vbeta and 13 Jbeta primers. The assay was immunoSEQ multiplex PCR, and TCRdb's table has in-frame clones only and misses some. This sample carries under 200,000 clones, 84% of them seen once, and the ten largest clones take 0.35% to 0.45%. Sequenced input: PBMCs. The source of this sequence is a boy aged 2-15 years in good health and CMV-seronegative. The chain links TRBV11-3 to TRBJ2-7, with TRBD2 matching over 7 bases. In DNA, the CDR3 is TGTGCCAGCAGCCCCGGGACTAACTACGAGCAGTACTTC. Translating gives CASSPGTNYEQYF.